This T cell receptor beta chain was sequenced during a study of blood T cell repertoires in COVID-19 (dated by TCRdb to 2019 to 2021). Regarding the study in general: The collaborator samples originated in the United States, Italy and Spain and spanned the acute and convalescent phases of COVID-19. The material from the prospective study consisted of cDNA or gDNA derived from T cells, B-cell-depleted T cells, or PBMCs. Subjects who had been exposed to COVID-19, were actively infected with it, or had recovered from it provided the deeply sampled blood TCRbeta repertoires that made up the dataset. The repertoires were released in a freely available public database intended as a resource for research on the immune response to SARS-CoV-2. The samples were drawn from two sources: the first 160 participants of the ongoing ImmuneRACE study, and fewer than 1,500 subjects contributed by 6 global collaborators. Nearly every sample came with metadata listing a de-identified subject ID, COVID-19 status, age in years and sex. Where available, HLA class I and class II types were taken from metadata supplied by the sample provider and were not determined by assay-based typing. Beyond this particular receptor, the publication reports: Clinical and demographic metadata were provided uncurated, with the amount varying by source and participant.

As for this clone: The antigen it binds to is not known. Per-base qualities were not stored, and no clone one base away is much larger.

TCRbeta CDR3 regions were amplified from genomic DNA by means of the immunoSEQ Assay, a bias-controlled multiplex PCR. As for how the authors treated the data: Nucleated cell counts per sample were estimated from amplification of reference gene primers within the assay. Sequence reads were collapsed and filtered to measure the absolute abundance of every unique TCRbeta CDR3 rearrangement. Productive Simpson clonality was computed per sample as the square root of Simpson's diversity index over productive rearrangements. TCRdb provides this immuneACCESS table in a form limited to in-frame rearrangements. Some clones are lacking; in checked studies, under half of them reflect an unresolved V gene, and why the rest are absent is not known. D and trimming were read from the DNA, whereas the V and J calls and clone size are those reported in that table. This sample is represented by under 250,000 clones; 70% to 80% of them were singletons. The leading ten clones occupy 6% of the sample.

One collaborating source in Seattle enrolled patients while the patients were actively infected and followed the patients over time throughout the course of disease. Each collaborating institution followed its own protocols to collect whole blood in K2EDTA tubes. For TCRbeta analysis, collaborator samples were shipped as frozen whole blood, as isolated PBMCs, or as DNA extracted from either sample type. According to the germline V gene, CDR1 reads SGHVS and CDR2 reads FNYEAQ. The junction shows trimming of 2 bases on V and 2 bases on J, and the gene matches do not reach 7 bases of it. The CDR3 starts with the cysteine, ends with the phenylalanine, and has 16 residues. Only CDR3 DNA remains: 48 bases, in frame from the first base.

The sequenced material came from peripheral blood. The V gene is TRBV7-6 and the J gene is TRBJ2-5, with 8 bases matching TRBD2. This TCR was recovered from a woman between 40 and 55 years old with COVID-19, enrolled during active disease. The CDR3 region: CASSLRPSGLQETQYF. In nucleotides, the sequence is TGTGCCAGCAGCTTACGGCCTAGCGGGTTGCAAGAGACCCAGTACTTC. Extended through the reference TRBV7-6 and TRBJ2-5 proteins, this CDR3 yields the full variable domain: GAGVSQSPRYKVTKRGQDVALRCDPISGHVSLYWYRQALGQGPEFLTYFNYEAQQDKSGLPNDRFSAERPEGSISTLTIQRTEQRDSAMYRCASSLRPSGLQETQYFGPGTRLLVL.